Described below is a single T cell receptor beta chain sequence and its context. The data derive from a study of CD8 T cells in Susac syndrome. This CDR3 has 13 residues. The germline V gene has CDR1 LGHDT and CDR2 YNNKEL (reference sequence). V gave up 0 bases and J gave up 5 bases, with 5 bases separating them. The T cells that were sequenced for TCR beta were CD8+ and CD4+ cells from blood. With random hexamers, about 0.5 to 1 ug RNA was reverse transcribed. The amplification used immunoSEQ multiplex PCR on TCR beta CDR3; it spanned 54 Vbeta and 13 Jbeta. MiXCR was run by TCRdb on the immunoSEQ multiplex PCR reads, yielding one entry per CDR3 protein. The sample records about 200,000 distinct CDR3 sequences, 90% to 95% being singletons.

The sequenced sample was CD4+ T cells from PBMCs. The chain joins TRBV3-1 to TRBJ2-1, with D uncertain. This clonotype originated in a human donor in good health. CDR3 DNA: TGTGCCAGCAGCCAAGATCCCAACAATGAGCAGTTCTTC. Translated: CASSQDPNNEQFF.